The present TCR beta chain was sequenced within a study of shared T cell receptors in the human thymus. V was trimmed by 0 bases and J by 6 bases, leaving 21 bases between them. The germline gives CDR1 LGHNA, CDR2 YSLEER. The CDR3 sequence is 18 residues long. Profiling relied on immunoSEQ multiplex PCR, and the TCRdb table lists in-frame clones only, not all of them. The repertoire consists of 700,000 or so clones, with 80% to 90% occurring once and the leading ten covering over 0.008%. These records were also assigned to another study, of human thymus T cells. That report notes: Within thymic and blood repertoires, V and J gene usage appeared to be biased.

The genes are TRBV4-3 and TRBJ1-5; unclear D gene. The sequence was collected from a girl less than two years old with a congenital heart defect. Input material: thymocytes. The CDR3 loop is CASSQDFKADKRSQPQHF. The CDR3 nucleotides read TGCGCCAGCAGCCAAGATTTCAAAGCAGACAAGCGGAGTCAGCCCCAGCATTTT.